Below, one T cell receptor (beta chain) is given with its context. The method was immunoSEQ multiplex PCR; TCRdb's version includes in-frame clones alone and lacks a portion of them. The table includes approximately 280,000 clones, 87% detected once. J lost 3 bases, V lost 8 bases, and 10 bases had no gene match. Germline V gene sequence: CDR1 SEHNR, CDR2 FQNEAQ (reference sequence). The CDR3 contains 15 residues. The sample originates from a study of blood T cell repertoires in COVID-19. Background on the study: Acute-phase and convalescent COVID-19 samples originated in the United States, Italy and Spain.

Those who participated ranged in age from roughly 18 to 89 years and resided in around 22 US areas. Two consecutive negative NP/OP PCR tests, clearance, or resolved symptoms defined Cohort 3 recovery. The genes are TRBV7-9 and TRBJ2-1; 7 nucleotides line up with TRBD1. The source is a woman between 40 and 50 years old who had recovered from COVID-19. The specimen sequenced was PBMCs or T cells enriched from blood (not recorded which). The CDR3 coding sequence is TGTGCCAGCCAAACCCCCGGGACAGTCTACAATGAGCAGTTCTTC. This encodes CASQTPGTVYNEQFF.